These T cell receptor beta chains were read from a single sample in a study of vaccination effects on CD4 cells after COVID-19. Assay: immunoSEQ multiplex PCR; the TCRdb copy retains only in-frame clones and omits some. Here the sample spans about 64,000 clones, just over 70% being singletons. No cognate antigen is known for these TCRs. The specimen comprised CD4+ T cells from PBMCs cultured without peptide, sampled before COVID-19 vaccination. These receptors all come from a human donor who had a prior SARS-CoV-2 infection. The conserved cysteine and the conserved F or W are not part of the CDR3 here. Fields, in order: V gene, CDR3 protein.

v_call: TRBV28; cdr3_aa: ASSFKRAQVPRSSYNSPLH
v_call: TRBV5-1; cdr3_aa: ASSLASGGLEEQY
v_call: TRBV9; cdr3_aa: ASSLTGTLTGELF
v_call: TRBV10-2; cdr3_aa: ASSGAGSNSPLH
v_call: TRBV5-8; cdr3_aa: ASSLVTGGLPQH
v_call: TRBV7-3; cdr3_aa: ASSLTTSGANVLT
v_call: TRBV7-9; cdr3_aa: ASHPGQGLNDYGYT
v_call: TRBV5-5; cdr3_aa: ASSLWTANYGYT
v_call: TRBV19; cdr3_aa: ASSIFPGGSGNTIY
v_call: TRBV5-1; cdr3_aa: ASSSLRGASYEQY
v_call: TRBV3-1/TRBV3-2; cdr3_aa: ASSQDRVRQGEQF
v_call: TRBV12-3/TRBV12-4; cdr3_aa: ASSQEPGTEAF
v_call: TRBV5-1; cdr3_aa: ASSLPGGETQY
v_call: TRBV3-1/TRBV3-2; cdr3_aa: ASSRTSGAAYEQY
v_call: TRBV7-8; cdr3_aa: ASSLIIVQTFANYGYT
v_call: TRBV24-1; cdr3_aa: ATSDSKDRVGNEQF
v_call: TRBV29-1; cdr3_aa: SVEAGADEKLF
v_call: TRBV4-2; cdr3_aa: ASSQVGFGGTGELF
v_call: TRBV18; cdr3_aa: ASSQGQGQGGGYT
v_call: TRBV19; cdr3_aa: ASSMFGGAKNIQY
v_call: TRBV5-1; cdr3_aa: ASSFLGRQETQY
v_call: TRBV4-3; cdr3_aa: ASSQVPTGGHEKLF
v_call: TRBV2; cdr3_aa: ASSEWVAVGYNEQF
v_call: TRBV4-3; cdr3_aa: ASSQDWTGGIYGYT
v_call: TRBV6-5; cdr3_aa: ASRDNPNTEAF